The 21 T cell receptor beta chains reported below all come from one sample, sequenced in a study of cytomegalovirus exposure and HLA in healthy donors. Assay used: immunoSEQ multiplex PCR; TCRdb lists only in-frame clones, some missing. The sample consists of some 100,000 clones, around 88% of them appearing once. Sequenced input: PBMCs. The receptors derive from a man aged 18 to 30 in good health and CMV-seronegative.

This clone appeared a single time. The V call is TRBV30, the J call TRBJ1-2, with D possibly being TRBD1 (5 bases). Trimming stripped 6 bases from V and 2 bases from J, with 16 bases between. This CDR3 is built from 14 residues. Germline V gives CDR1 GTSNPN, CDR2 SVGIG (reference sequence). The CDR3 spells CACETSWGNYGYTF. The CDR3 coding sequence is TGTGCCTGCGAAACCAGCTGGGGCAACTATGGCTACACCTTC.

The CDR3 here is CASREQVSNTGELFF. DNA for the CDR3: TGTGCCAGCAGGGAACAGGTTTCGAACACCGGGGAGCTGTTTTTT. V is TRBV7-7 and J is TRBJ2-2; D might be TRBD1 (5 bases). The CDR3 has 15 amino acids. From germline, CDR1 is SSHAT and CDR2 FNYEAQ (reference sequence). The V end was cut by 6 bases, the J end by 0 bases, with 11 bases between.

In this sample, this clone turned up once. The rearrangement joins TRBV5-1 to TRBJ1-5, with unresolved D. The CDR3 has 14 amino acids. The ends were cut back, 0 bases at V and 6 bases at J, with 10 bases in the middle. Germline loops: CDR1 SGHRS, CDR2 YFSETQ. The DNA of the CDR3 is TGCGCCAGCAGCTTGGGGGAGGGTGGTCAGCCCCAGCATTTT. It translates to CASSLGEGGQPQHF.

The chain combines TRBV9 with TRBJ1-2; 9 nucleotides line up with TRBD1. This CDR3 is built from 16 residues. The V and J ends lost 3 bases and 2 bases, in that order; junction bases with no gene match: 8. CDR1 and CDR2 from the germline V gene are SGDLS and YYNGEE. CDR3 sequence (DNA): TGTGCCAGCAGCGGCTCGGCGGACAGGGGCAACTATGGCTACACCTTC. Its translation is CASSGSADRGNYGYTF.

The chain carries TRBV29-1 and TRBJ2-3; no clear D. The CDR3 has 13 residues. CDR1 is SQVTM, CDR2 ANQGSEA, per germline. V was shortened by 6 bases and J by 2 bases, with 12 bases between the two germline ends. CDR3 amino acids: CSVPWQATDTQYF. CDR3 nucleotide sequence: TGCAGCGTGCCGTGGCAGGCCACAGATACGCAGTATTTT.

The chain joins TRBV7-9 to TRBJ1-2; tentatively, D is TRBD1 (6 bases). This CDR3 has 16 residues. CDR1 is SEHNR and CDR2 is FQNEAQ in the germline V gene (reference sequence). V lost 9 bases, J lost 2 bases, and 22 bases lay in between. CDR3 residues: CASLPGGTQRNYGYTF. The CDR3 DNA reads as TGTGCCAGTTTACCCGGGGGGACACAGCGGAACTATGGCTACACCTTC.

The chain uses TRBV6-1 and TRBJ1-3; D not resolved. Germline loops: CDR1 MNHNS, CDR2 SASEGT. The length of the CDR3 is 16 residues. Trimming removed 2 bases at V and 7 bases at J, with 18 bases between. In DNA form, the CDR3 reads TGTGCCAGCAGTGAAATGGGCCGGATTGTACTTAACACCATATATTTT. Protein product: CASSEMGRIVLNTIYF.

The chain has TRBV18 and TRBJ1-3; D is possibly TRBD1 (6 bases). The CDR3 sequence is 15 residues long. Germline V gene lookup returns CDR1 KGHSH and CDR2 LQKENI. V was shortened by 3 bases and J by 1 base, with 10 bases between the two germline ends. This CDR3 reads CASSPDSLSGNTIYF. CDR3 in DNA: TGTGCCAGCTCACCGGACAGCCTATCTGGAAACACCATATATTTT.

The chain joins TRBV11-2 to TRBJ1-3; the match to TRBD1 covers 9 bases. CDR1 SGHAT and CDR2 FQNNGV come from the germline V gene. The CDR3 covers 15 residues. V lost 1 base and J lost 6; bases outside the gene matches: 4. Here the CDR3 reads CASSLGDRDENTIYF. DNA for the CDR3: TGTGCCAGCAGCTTAGGGGACAGGGACGAAAACACCATATATTTT.

This clone came up once. The rearrangement joins TRBV25-1 to TRBJ1-2; D gene unclear. The CDR3 covers 12 residues. Between the trimmed V and J ends, which lost 1 base and 10 bases, there was a span of 10 bases. Germline V gene data show CDR1 as MGHDK and CDR2 as SYGVNS. The CDR3: CASSELEGYYTF. Here the CDR3 DNA reads TGTGCCAGCAGTGAATTGGAGGGCTACTACACCTTC.

Only one count was recorded for this clone. The V gene is TRBV18, the J gene TRBJ2-3, with a weak D call TRBD1 (6 bases). Between the trimmed V and J ends, which lost 3 bases and 2 bases, there was a span of 18 bases. Germline-derived CDR1 and CDR2 are KGHSH and LQKENI. This CDR3 has 17 residues. The CDR3 sequence is CASSPDRLAGDTDTQYF. Here the CDR3 DNA reads TGTGCCAGCTCACCGGATCGGTTGGCAGGGGACACAGATACGCAGTATTTT. Full variable domain (remainder filled in from reference TRBV18 and TRBJ2-3): NAGVMQNPRHLVRRRGQEARLRCSPMKGHSHVYWYRQLPEEGLKFMVYLQKENIIDESGMPKERFSAEFPKEGPSILRIQQVVRGDSAAYFCASSPDRLAGDTDTQYFGPGTRLTVL.

V and J are TRBV9 and TRBJ2-7, with 7 bases identical to TRBD1. This CDR3 comprises 15 residues. Trimming removed 0 bases from V and 3 bases from J; junction bases left unmatched: 6. Germline CDR1 and CDR2: SGDLS and YYNGEE. The DNA of the CDR3 is TGTGCCAGCAGCGTAGGGACAGGACGAGACTACGAGCAGTACTTC. Translating gives CASSVGTGRDYEQYF. Looking up the rest from reference TRBV9 and TRBJ2-7 gives the full variable domain: DSGVTQTPKHLITATGQRVTLRCSPRSGDLSVYWYQQSLDQGLQFLIQYYNGEERAKGNILERFSAQQFPDLHSELNLSSLELGDSALYFCASSVGTGRDYEQYFGPGTRLTVT.

The J gene is TRBJ2-3, the V gene TRBV2, with 16 positions matching TRBD2. Germline trimming cut 4 bases from V and 4 bases from J; bases unmatched to any gene: 5. The CDR3 runs to 17 residues. Germline assignment: CDR1 SNHLY and CDR2 FYNNEI. The CDR3 protein is CASSGWGLAGGADTQYF. The CDR3 DNA reads as TGTGCCAGCAGTGGATGGGGACTAGCGGGAGGGGCAGATACGCAGTATTTT.

This clone is labeled as medium-sized. The DNA for the CDR3 is TGTGCCAGCAGCGTAAACAGGGTAGTGGGCAATCAGCCCCAGCATTTT. Its protein is CASSVNRVVGNQPQHF. The chain recombines TRBV7-8 with TRBJ1-5, with D possibly being TRBD1 (6 bases). This CDR3 spans 16 amino acids. The V gene's germline CDR1 is SGHVS and CDR2 FQNEAQ. The V end lost 5 bases, the J end lost 2 bases, and 16 bases lay between the germline ends.

The chain links TRBV27 to TRBJ2-5, with a weak D call TRBD2 (6 bases). V lost 5 bases and J 3 bases, leaving 22 bases between the germline ends. The germline gives CDR1 MNHEY, CDR2 SMNVEV (reference sequence). The CDR3 runs 17 residues. The CDR3 spells CASSTMDGGRGEETQYF. The CDR3 DNA follows: TGTGCCAGCAGTACGATGGATGGAGGGCGCGGTGAAGAGACCCAGTACTTC.

The chain links TRBV6-1 to TRBJ1-5, with 10 bases that match TRBD1. The CDR3 extends over 15 amino acids. The J segment lost 7 bases and the V segment lost 3 bases, leaving 6 bases of the junction unmatched. Germline V gives CDR1 MNHNS, CDR2 SASEGT. CDR3 protein: CASSDETGGRQPQHF. The CDR3 DNA sequence: TGTGCCAGCAGTGACGAGACAGGGGGCAGACAGCCCCAGCATTTT.

V and J are TRBV28 and TRBJ1-2, with TRBD1 as a possible D gene (5 bases). The CDR3 is 14 residues long. V dropped 3 bases and J dropped 2 bases, with 10 bases sitting between them. Germline CDR1 is MDHEN and CDR2 is SYDVKM. The CDR3 sequence is CASSFIRGNYGYTF. The CDR3, as DNA: TGTGCCAGCAGTTTTATCCGGGGGAACTATGGCTACACCTTC.

The J gene is TRBJ2-7, the V gene TRBV6-5, with TRBD1 matching 9 bases. V was pared by 6 bases and J by 0 bases, with 6 bases of the junction left unmatched. Germline CDR1 and CDR2: MNHEY and SVGAGI. This CDR3 has 15 amino acids. The CDR3 is CASSPGQGTSYEQYF. The CDR3 nucleotides are TGTGCCAGCAGCCCAGGACAGGGGACCTCCTACGAGCAGTACTTC.

This clone came up once. The chain's CDR3 is CASSLATGGYYDEKLFF. The CDR3 DNA reads as TGTGCCAGCAGCTTAGCGACAGGGGGCTACTATGATGAAAAACTGTTTTTT. The chain couples TRBV11-2 to TRBJ1-4; 10 bases fit TRBD1. The CDR3 consists of 17 residues. Germline trimming cut 1 base from V and 6 bases from J; bases unmatched to any gene: 8. Germline V gene data show CDR1 as SGHAT and CDR2 as FQNNGV.

This clone was seen a handful of times. In nucleotides, the CDR3 is TGTGCCAGCAGTGCGAACGACAATTACAATGAGCAGTTCTTC. Its protein product is CASSANDNYNEQFF. The gene calls are TRBV11-3 and TRBJ2-1; D call uncertain. In germline, CDR1 is SGHNT, CDR2 YENEEA. The CDR3 has 14 residues. Trimming took off 6 bases at V and 4 bases at J, with 13 bases between the two ends.

The chain has TRBV5-1 and TRBJ2-3; TRBD1 is a possible D gene (6 bases). Trimming pared 2 bases from V and 2 bases from J, leaving 12 bases between. The CDR3 is 15 amino acids. In germline, CDR1 is SGHRS, CDR2 YFSETQ. The chain's CDR3 is CASSLNRENTDTQYF. The CDR3 nucleotides are TGCGCCAGCAGCTTAAACAGGGAAAACACAGATACGCAGTATTTT.